This T cell receptor (beta chain) was profiled in a study of cytomegalovirus exposure and HLA in healthy donors. Points from the study as a whole: CMV antigen specificity of a few CMV-associated chains was confirmed in vitro. In a later analysis, a genetic analysis reported fewer productive-TCR N-insertions in an Asian-associated ancestry cluster than the cohort average. In an earlier analysis, productive rearrangement rates for most beta V segments clustered near 87% or 30%.

As to this clone: Its antigen is undetermined.

13 Jbeta primers and 60 Vbeta primers were used for the PCR. Generated by immunoSEQ multiplex PCR, the TCRdb table keeps only in-frame clones and is missing some. The repertoire holds about 160,000 clones, with 76% as singletons. V gave up 3 bases and J gave up 4 bases, with 7 bases separating them. CDR3 length equals 13 residues. Per germline, CDR1 MDHEN and CDR2 SYDVKM. The sequencing input was PBMCs. This TCR derives from a female donor in good health and CMV-seronegative. The rearrangement joins TRBV28 to TRBJ2-1; D call uncertain. The CDR3 here is CASSFSVYNEQFF. As DNA, the CDR3 is TGTGCCAGCAGTTTTTCGGTATACAATGAGCAGTTCTTC.